The next 3 T cell receptor beta chains were all read from a single sample in a study of graft-versus-host responses after intestinal transplantation. Measured with immunoSEQ multiplex PCR; TCRdb has only the in-frame clones, and not every one. Among fewer than 30,000 clones listed, around 92% were seen once. Sample: PBMCs, taken 66 days after intestinal transplant. These TCRs come from a human patient who received an intestinal transplant, so some T cells may come from the graft donor.

The chain employs TRBV27 and TRBJ2-7; tentatively, D is TRBD2 (6 bases). CDR3 length: 13 amino acids. The V and J ends lost 4 bases and 3 bases respectively, with 10 bases between them. Germline lookup yields CDR1 MNHEY and CDR2 SMNVEV (reference sequence). DNA of the CDR3: TGTGCCAGCAGTTGGGGGGATGGCTACGAGCAGTACTTC. This encodes CASSWGDGYEQYF.

This chain uses TRBV9 with TRBJ2-1; the match to TRBD2 covers 13 bases. There are 20 residues in the CDR3. V was clipped by 3 bases and J by 2 bases; unmatched bases: 14. The V gene's germline CDR1 is SGDLS and CDR2 YYNGEE. This CDR3 reads CASSARLAGGHPHAYNEQFF. CDR3 bases: TGTGCCAGCAGCGCCAGACTAGCGGGGGGACACCCTCACGCCTACAATGAGCAGTTCTTC.

J is TRBJ2-7 and V is TRBV10-3; TRBD1 aligns across 9 bases. This CDR3 is built from 15 residues. Trimming cost V 3 bases and J 4 bases; bases outside gene matches: 7. Germline loops: CDR1 ENHRY, CDR2 SYGVKD. The DNA of the CDR3 is TGTGCCATCAGTGATCCGCCGGACAGGGGTTACGAGCAGTACTTC. Its translation is CAISDPPDRGYEQYF.